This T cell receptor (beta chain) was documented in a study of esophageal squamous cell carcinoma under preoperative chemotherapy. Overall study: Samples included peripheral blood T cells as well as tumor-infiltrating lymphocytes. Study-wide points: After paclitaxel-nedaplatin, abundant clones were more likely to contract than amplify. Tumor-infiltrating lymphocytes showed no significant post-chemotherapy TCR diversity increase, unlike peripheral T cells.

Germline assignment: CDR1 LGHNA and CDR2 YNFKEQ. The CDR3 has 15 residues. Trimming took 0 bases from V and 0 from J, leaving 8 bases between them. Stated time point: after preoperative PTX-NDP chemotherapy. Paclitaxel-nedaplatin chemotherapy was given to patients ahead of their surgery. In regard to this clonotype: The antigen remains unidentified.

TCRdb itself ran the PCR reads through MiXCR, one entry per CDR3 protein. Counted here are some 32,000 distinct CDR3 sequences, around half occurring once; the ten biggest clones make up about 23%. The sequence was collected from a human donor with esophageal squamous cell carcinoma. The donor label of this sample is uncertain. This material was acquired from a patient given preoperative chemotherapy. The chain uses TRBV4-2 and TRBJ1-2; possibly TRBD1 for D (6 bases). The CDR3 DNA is TGTGCCAGCAGCCAAGACCAGGGGACTAACTATGGCTACACCTTC. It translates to CASSQDQGTNYGYTF.